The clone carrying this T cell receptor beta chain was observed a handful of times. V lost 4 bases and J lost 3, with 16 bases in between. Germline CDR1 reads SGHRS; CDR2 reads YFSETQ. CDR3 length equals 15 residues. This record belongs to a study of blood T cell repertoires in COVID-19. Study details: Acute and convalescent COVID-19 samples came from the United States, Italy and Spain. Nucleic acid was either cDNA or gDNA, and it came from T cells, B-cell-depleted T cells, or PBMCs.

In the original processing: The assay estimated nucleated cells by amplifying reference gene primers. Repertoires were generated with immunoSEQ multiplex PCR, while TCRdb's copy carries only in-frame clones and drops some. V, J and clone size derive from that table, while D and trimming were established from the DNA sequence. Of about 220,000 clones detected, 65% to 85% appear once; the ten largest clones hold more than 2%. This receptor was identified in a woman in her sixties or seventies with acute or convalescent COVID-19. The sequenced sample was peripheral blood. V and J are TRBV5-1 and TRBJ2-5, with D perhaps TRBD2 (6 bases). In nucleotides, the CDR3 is TGCGCCAGCAGCCCGGGACTCCTGGGTGAAGAGACCCAGTACTTC. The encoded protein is CASSPGLLGEETQYF. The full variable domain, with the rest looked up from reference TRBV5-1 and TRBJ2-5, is KAGVTQTPRYLIKTRGQQVTLSCSPISGHRSVSWYQQTPGQGLQFLFEYFSETQRNKGNFPGRFSGRQFSNSRSEMNVSTLELGDSALYLCASSPGLLGEETQYFGPGTRLLVL.